What follows is one TCR beta chain and its context. These data are taken from a study of cytomegalovirus exposure and HLA in healthy donors. Profiling relied on immunoSEQ multiplex PCR, and the TCRdb table lists in-frame clones only, not all of them. The table has approximately 110,000 clones, about nine tenths seen once. CDR1 and CDR2 (germline): SGHKS, YYEKEE (reference sequence). The CDR3 has 14 residues. V dropped 0 bases and J dropped 10; count of bases not matched to a gene: 3. Sequencing was done on a sample of PBMCs. The chain combines TRBV5-5 with TRBJ2-7, with 14 bases fitting TRBD2. The receptor was derived from a woman under 30 in good health and CMV-seronegative. The CDR3 reads CASSLGLAGGGQYF. Here the CDR3 DNA reads TGTGCCAGCAGCTTGGGACTAGCGGGGGGGGGTCAGTACTTC.